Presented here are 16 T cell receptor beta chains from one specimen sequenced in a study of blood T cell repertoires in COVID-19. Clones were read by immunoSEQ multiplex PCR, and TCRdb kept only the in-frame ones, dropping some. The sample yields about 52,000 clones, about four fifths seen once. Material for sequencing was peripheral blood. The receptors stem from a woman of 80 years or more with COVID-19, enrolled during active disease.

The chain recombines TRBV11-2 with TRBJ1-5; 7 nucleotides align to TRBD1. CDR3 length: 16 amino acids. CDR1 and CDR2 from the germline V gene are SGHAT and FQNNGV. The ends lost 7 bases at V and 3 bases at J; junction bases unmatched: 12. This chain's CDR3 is CASTPRPTGDNQPQHF. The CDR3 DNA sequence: TGTGCCAGCACCCCCCGCCCCACAGGGGACAATCAGCCCCAGCATTTT. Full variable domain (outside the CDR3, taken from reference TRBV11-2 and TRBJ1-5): EAGVAQSPRYKIIEKRQSVAFWCNPISGHATLYWYQQILGQGPKLLIQFQNNGVVDDSQLPKDRFSAERLKGVDSTLKIQPAKLEDSAVYLCASTPRPTGDNQPQHFGDGTRLSIL.

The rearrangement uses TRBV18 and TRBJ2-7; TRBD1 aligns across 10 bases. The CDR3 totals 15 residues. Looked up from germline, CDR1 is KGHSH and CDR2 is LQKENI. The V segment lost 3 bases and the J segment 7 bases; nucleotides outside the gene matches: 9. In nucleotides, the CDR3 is TGTGCCAGCTCACCCCCAGGACAGGGGGAAAGGGAGCAGTACTTC. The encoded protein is CASSPPGQGEREQYF.

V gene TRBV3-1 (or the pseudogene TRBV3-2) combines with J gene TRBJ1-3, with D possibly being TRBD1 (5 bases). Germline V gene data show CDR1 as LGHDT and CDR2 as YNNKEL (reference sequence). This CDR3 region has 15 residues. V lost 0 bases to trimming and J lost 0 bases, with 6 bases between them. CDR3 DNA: TGTGCCAGCAGCCAAGATACAGGCTCTGGAAACACCATATATTTT. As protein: CASSQDTGSGNTIYF.

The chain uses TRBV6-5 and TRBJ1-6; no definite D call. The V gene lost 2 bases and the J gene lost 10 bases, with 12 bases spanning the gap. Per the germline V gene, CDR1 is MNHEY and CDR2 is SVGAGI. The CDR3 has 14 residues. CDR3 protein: CASSYKAGSSPLHF. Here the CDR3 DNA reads TGTGCCAGCAGTTACAAGGCAGGCTCATCACCCCTCCACTTT.

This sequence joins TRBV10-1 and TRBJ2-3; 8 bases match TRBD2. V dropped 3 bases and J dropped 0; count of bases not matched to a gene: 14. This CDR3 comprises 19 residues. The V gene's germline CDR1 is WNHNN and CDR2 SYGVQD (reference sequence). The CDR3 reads CASSEFETSDSLSTDTQYF. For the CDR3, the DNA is TGCGCCAGCAGTGAATTCGAGACTAGCGACTCCCTTAGCACAGATACGCAGTATTTT.

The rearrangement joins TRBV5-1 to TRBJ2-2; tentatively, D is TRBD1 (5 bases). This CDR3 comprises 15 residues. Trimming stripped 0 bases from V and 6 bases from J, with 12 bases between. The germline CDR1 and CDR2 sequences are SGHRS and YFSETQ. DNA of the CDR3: TGCGCCAGCAGCTTGGGACAGCCTGGCGCCGGGGAGCTGTTTTTT. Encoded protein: CASSLGQPGAGELFF.

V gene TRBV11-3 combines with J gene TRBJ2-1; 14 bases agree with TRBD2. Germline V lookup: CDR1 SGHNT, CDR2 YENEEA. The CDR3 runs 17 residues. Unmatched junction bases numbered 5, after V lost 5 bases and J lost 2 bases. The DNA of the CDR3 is TGTGCCAGCAGCACCGGGACTAGCGGGAGAGCCTACAATGAGCAGTTCTTC. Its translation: CASSTGTSGRAYNEQFF.

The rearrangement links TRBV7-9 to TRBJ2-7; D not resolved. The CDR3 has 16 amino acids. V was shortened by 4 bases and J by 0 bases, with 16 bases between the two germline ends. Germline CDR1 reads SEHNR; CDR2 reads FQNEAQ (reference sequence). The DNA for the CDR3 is TGTGCCAGCAGCTCTACTACCGGCGGCAGCTCCTACGAGCAGTACTTC. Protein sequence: CASSSTTGGSSYEQYF.

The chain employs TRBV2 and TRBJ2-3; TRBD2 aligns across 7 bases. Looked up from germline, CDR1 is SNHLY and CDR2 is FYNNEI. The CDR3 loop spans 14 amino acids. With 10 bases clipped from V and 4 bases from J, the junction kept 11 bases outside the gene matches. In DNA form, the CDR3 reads TGTGCCACCGGTGTGGGAGGGCCTGCAGATACGCAGTATTTT. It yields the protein CATGVGGPADTQYF.

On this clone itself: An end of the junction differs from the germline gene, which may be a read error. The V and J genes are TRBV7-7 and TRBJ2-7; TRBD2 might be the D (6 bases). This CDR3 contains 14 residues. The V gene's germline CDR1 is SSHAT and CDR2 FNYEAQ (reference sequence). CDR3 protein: CASSPGAGRHEQYF. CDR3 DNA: TGTGCTAGCAGCCCGGGAGCAGGGAGACACGAGCAGTACTTC. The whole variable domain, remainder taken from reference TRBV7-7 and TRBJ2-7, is GAGVSQSPRYKVTKRGQDVTLRCDPISSHATLYWYQQALGQGPEFLTYFNYEAQPDKSGLPSDRFSAERPEGSISTLTIQRTEQRDSAMYRCASSPGAGRHEQYFGPGTRLTVT.

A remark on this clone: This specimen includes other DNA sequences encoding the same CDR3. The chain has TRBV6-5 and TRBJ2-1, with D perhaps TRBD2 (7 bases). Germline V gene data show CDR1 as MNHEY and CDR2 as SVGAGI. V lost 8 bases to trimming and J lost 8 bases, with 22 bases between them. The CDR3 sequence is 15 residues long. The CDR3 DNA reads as TGTGCCAGCGGAAGTTCCCAAGGGGGGGATGATGAGCAGTTCTTC. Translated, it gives CASGSSQGGDDEQFF.

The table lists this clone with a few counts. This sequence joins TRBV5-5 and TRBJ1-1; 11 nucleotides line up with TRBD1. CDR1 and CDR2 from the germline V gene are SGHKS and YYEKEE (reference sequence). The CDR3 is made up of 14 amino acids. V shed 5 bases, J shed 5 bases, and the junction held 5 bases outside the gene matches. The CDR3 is CASRGGTGGTEAFF. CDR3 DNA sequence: TGTGCCAGCAGGGGCGGGACAGGGGGGACTGAAGCTTTCTTT.

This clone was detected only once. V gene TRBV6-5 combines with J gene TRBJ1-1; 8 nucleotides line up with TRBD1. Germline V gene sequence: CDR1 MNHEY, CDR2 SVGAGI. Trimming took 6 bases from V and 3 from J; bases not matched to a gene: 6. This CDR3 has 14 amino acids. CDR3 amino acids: CASSGAGGHTEAFF. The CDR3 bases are TGTGCCAGCAGCGGCGCAGGGGGCCACACTGAAGCTTTCTTT.

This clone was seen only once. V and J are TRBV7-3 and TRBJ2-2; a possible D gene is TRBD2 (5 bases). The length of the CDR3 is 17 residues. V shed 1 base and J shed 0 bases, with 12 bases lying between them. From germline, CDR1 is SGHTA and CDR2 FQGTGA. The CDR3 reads CASSLKTTRANTGELFF. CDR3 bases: TGTGCCAGCAGCTTAAAAACCACGCGGGCGAACACCGGGGAGCTGTTTTTT.

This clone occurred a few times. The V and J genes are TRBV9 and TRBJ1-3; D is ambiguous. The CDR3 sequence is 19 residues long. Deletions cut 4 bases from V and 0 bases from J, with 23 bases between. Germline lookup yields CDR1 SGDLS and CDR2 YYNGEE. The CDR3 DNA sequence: TGTGCCAGCAGCCCCAAAGGCCGGGTCCTAGCTAGCTCTGGAAACACCATATATTTT. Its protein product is CASSPKGRVLASSGNTIYF.

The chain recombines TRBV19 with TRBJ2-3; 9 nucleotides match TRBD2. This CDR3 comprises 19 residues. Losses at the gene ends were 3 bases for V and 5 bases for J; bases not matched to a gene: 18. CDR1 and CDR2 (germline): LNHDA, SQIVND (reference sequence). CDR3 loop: CASSIQGLAGIISKDTQYF. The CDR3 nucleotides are TGTGCCAGTAGTATCCAGGGGCTAGCGGGAATTATCTCAAAAGATACGCAGTATTTT. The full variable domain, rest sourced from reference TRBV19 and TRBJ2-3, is DGGITQSPKYLFRKEGQNVTLSCEQNLNHDAMYWYRQDPGQGLRLIYYSQIVNDFQKGDIAEGYSVSREKKESFPLTVTSAQKNPTAFYLCASSIQGLAGIISKDTQYFGPGTRLTVL.